This entry lists 29 T cell receptor beta chains sequenced from one sample in a study of vaccination and CD4 T cells after COVID-19. The assay that was used to sequence DNA from cultured CD4+ T cells was the Oncomine TCR Beta short-read assay. TCRdb independently ran MiXCR on the PCR reads; one entry per CDR3 protein. The table includes more than 10,000 distinct CDR3 sequences, roughly half detected once. Treatment indicated: roughly 11-day PBMC culture with coronavirus spike peptide pools or control peptides (ViraFEST assay). No antigen has been identified for these receptors. Sequencing input: CD4+ T cells from blood, cultured in vitro. Receptor source: a human donor who had recovered from COVID-19.

This clonotype came up a few times. The DNA for the CDR3 is TGCAGTGCTAGAGTAAGGGGATTTAGCAATCAGCCCCAGCATTTT. Translating gives CSARVRGFSNQPQHF. The chain uses TRBV20-1 and TRBJ1-5; the D gene is possibly TRBD1 (5 bases). Germline V gene sequence: CDR1 DFQATT, CDR2 SNEGSKA (reference sequence). V gave up 1 base and J gave up 0 bases, with 10 bases separating them. The CDR3 runs 15 residues.

This clonotype was found a few times. The chain links TRBV6-2 or TRBV6-3 to TRBJ1-2; D might be TRBD1 (5 bases). V was trimmed by 2 bases and J by 0 bases, leaving 25 bases between them. CDR1 and CDR2 from the germline V gene are MNHEY and SVGEGT. The CDR3 totals 20 residues. The CDR3 sequence: CASSYGAVQPTVITNYGYTF. The CDR3 coding sequence is TGTGCCAGCAGTTACGGGGCCGTCCAGCCCACAGTGATTACTAACTATGGCTACACCTTC.

J is TRBJ2-7 and V is TRBV20-1; 7 bases match TRBD1. This CDR3 region has 14 residues. Losses at the gene ends were 0 bases for V and 5 bases for J; bases not matched to a gene: 7. CDR1 and CDR2 (germline): DFQATT, SNEGSKA (reference sequence). CDR3: CSARDPTGVDEQYF. In DNA, the CDR3 is TGCAGTGCTAGAGATCCCACAGGGGTCGACGAGCAGTACTTC.

This clonotype was observed a handful of times. CDR3 in DNA: TGTGCCAGCAGCAATGGAGGTATTAACTATGGCTACACCTTC. Its translation is CASSNGGINYGYTF. V usage is TRBV21-1 and J usage is TRBJ1-2. TRBV21-1 has pseudogene status. The CDR3 covers 14 residues.

The gene calls are TRBV6-1 and TRBJ2-3; TRBD1 is a possible D gene (7 bases). CDR1 is MNHNS and CDR2 is SASEGT in the germline V gene. Trimming took 3 bases from V and 10 from J, leaving 14 bases between them. The CDR3 is 13 residues long. In DNA, the CDR3 is TGTGCCAGCAGTGAGTCCAGGGGGGCGTCGCAGTATTTT. Encoded protein: CASSESRGASQYF.

V usage is TRBV6-1 and J usage is TRBJ2-1; D unresolved. The V and J ends lost 4 bases and 5 bases respectively, with 12 bases between them. Germline CDR1 is MNHNS and CDR2 is SASEGT. The CDR3 contains 14 residues. The CDR3 DNA is TGTGCCAGCAGTGGACAAGCGATTAACAATGAGCAGTTCTTC. Residues: CASSGQAINNEQFF.

The V call is TRBV2, the J call TRBJ1-1; unclear D gene. Per the germline V gene, CDR1 is SNHLY and CDR2 is FYNNEI. Trimming shortened V by 7 bases and J by 11 bases, and 14 bases separated the two germline ends. The CDR3 runs to 11 residues. The CDR3 protein is CASTSRLTAFF. CDR3 bases: TGTGCCAGCACCTCCCGTCTGACCGCTTTCTTT. The entire variable domain, with the rest obtained from reference TRBV2 and TRBJ1-1, is as follows: EPEVTQTPSHQVTQMGQEVILRCVPISNHLYFYWYRQILGQKVEFLVSFYNNEISEKSEIFDDQFSVERPDGSNFTLKIRSTKLEDSAMYFCASTSRLTAFFGQGTRLTVV.

V usage is TRBV19 and J usage is TRBJ2-7; D gene ambiguous. The germline CDR1 and CDR2 sequences are LNHDA and SQIVND (reference sequence). V was clipped by 2 bases and J by 5 bases, with 16 bases between them. The length of the CDR3 is 15 residues. The CDR3 DNA follows: TGTGCCAGTAGTATAACGGTAGGGTTCTTCGACGAGCAGTACTTC. Translating it yields CASSITVGFFDEQYF. The full variable domain, completed using reference TRBV19 and TRBJ2-7, is DGGITQSPKYLFRKEGQNVTLSCEQNLNHDAMYWYRQDPGQGLRLIYYSQIVNDFQKGDIAEGYSVSREKKESFPLTVTSAQKNPTAFYLCASSITVGFFDEQYFGPGTRLTVT.

The count of this clonotype is one. The chain is built from TRBV27 and TRBJ1-1; TRBD1 matches 8 bases. Germline CDR1 is MNHEY and CDR2 is SMNVEV (reference sequence). J gave up 4 bases and V 6 bases, and 13 bases lay outside the gene matches. The length of the CDR3 is 16 residues. CDR3 amino acids: CASSFTDGTGGTEAFF. The CDR3 DNA is TGTGCCAGCAGCTTTACCGACGGAACAGGGGGCACTGAAGCTTTCTTT.

The V call is TRBV30, the J call TRBJ1-1; D is possibly TRBD1 (6 bases). V lost 2 bases and J lost 3, with 13 bases in between. This CDR3 contains 14 residues. Germline V gives CDR1 GTSNPN, CDR2 SVGIG (reference sequence). The chain's CDR3 is CAWSLGGSYTEAFF. The CDR3 coding sequence is TGTGCCTGGAGTTTAGGGGGGTCCTACACTGAAGCTTTCTTT.

By sample fraction, this clonotype is large (0.1 to 1%). The V and J genes are TRBV12-3 or TRBV12-4 and TRBJ1-2; D gene unclear. The CDR3 loop spans 13 amino acids. V was shortened by 2 bases and J by 4 bases, with 8 bases between the two germline ends. CDR3 loop: CASSLSVGYGYTF. In DNA, the CDR3 is TGTGCCAGCAGTTTATCAGTGGGCTATGGCTACACCTTC.

This chain joins TRBV11-2 and TRBJ1-1, with a weak D call TRBD1 (6 bases). The CDR3 extends over 14 amino acids. With 3 bases removed from V and 4 bases from J, the gap between germline ends came to 12 bases. Germline V gene data show CDR1 as SGHAT and CDR2 as FQNNGV. The CDR3 nucleotides read TGTGCCAGCAGCTTGGGGGGGCCGGGCACTGAAGCTTTCTTT. Protein: CASSLGGPGTEAFF.

The chain combines TRBV20-1 with TRBJ1-1; D call uncertain. This CDR3 has 15 residues. V lost 0 bases and J lost 0, with 11 bases in between. CDR1 and CDR2 (germline): DFQATT, SNEGSKA (reference sequence). The CDR3 DNA reads as TGCAGTGCTAGAGAGGGCGGGAATTTGAACACTGAAGCTTTCTTT. Its translation: CSAREGGNLNTEAFF.

CDR3 DNA sequence: TGCAGTGCTAAACCCAGAGGTGAAGCTTTCTTT. This codes for CSAKPRGEAFF. This rearrangement joins TRBV20-1 to TRBJ1-1; D ambiguous. This CDR3 spans 11 amino acids. V shed 4 bases and J shed 7 bases, with 10 bases lying between them. Germline V CDR1 and CDR2: DFQATT, SNEGSKA (reference sequence).

This rearrangement joins TRBV7-2 to TRBJ2-5; a weak D match, TRBD1 (6 bases). The germline V gene has CDR1 SGHTA and CDR2 FQGNSA. V was cut by 2 bases and J by 5 bases, with 12 bases left in between. The CDR3 loop spans 14 amino acids. The CDR3 reads CASSLWGLEETQYF. CDR3 in DNA: TGTGCCAGCAGCTTATGGGGGCTCGAGGAGACCCAGTACTTC. Complete variable domain (other parts from reference TRBV7-2 and TRBJ2-5): GAGVSQSPSNKVTEKGKDVELRCDPISGHTALYWYRQSLGQGLEFLIYFQGNSAPDKSGLPSDRFSAERTGGSVSTLTIQRTQQEDSAVYLCASSLWGLEETQYFGPGTRLLVL.

The chain is built from TRBV6-1 and TRBJ1-6; 8 bases fit TRBD1. Trimming took 6 bases from V and 7 from J; bases not matched to a gene: 14. The CDR3 length is 17 residues. Germline values: CDR1 MNHNS, CDR2 SASEGT. The CDR3 DNA reads TGTGCCAGCAGCCCCTACCGCCGACAGGGGCGGAATTCACCCCTCCACTTT. Translating it yields CASSPYRRQGRNSPLHF.

The V and J genes are TRBV15 and TRBJ2-1; 9 bases match TRBD2. There are 16 residues in the CDR3. The germline gives CDR1 LNHNV, CDR2 YYDKDF (reference sequence). Trimming at V came to 0 bases and at J to 6 bases, leaving 6 bases not matched to a gene. The CDR3 coding sequence is TGTGCCACCAGCAGAGATCTCGCTAGCGGGATCAATGAGCAGTTCTTC. Translating gives CATSRDLASGINEQFF.

The CDR3 spells CASSYGLAGADTQYF. The DNA of the CDR3 is TGTGCCAGCAGTTACGGACTAGCGGGGGCAGATACGCAGTATTTT. The chain recombines TRBV6-2 or TRBV6-3 with TRBJ2-3; 13 bases are a match to TRBD2. This CDR3 has 15 amino acids. Germline CDR1 reads MNHEY; CDR2 reads SVGEGT. V shed 2 bases and J 4 bases; nucleotides not matched to a gene: 0.

The V gene is TRBV20-1, the J gene TRBJ1-6; D unclear. Trimming stripped 2 bases from V and 0 bases from J, with 11 bases between. Germline lookup yields CDR1 DFQATT and CDR2 SNEGSKA (reference sequence). CDR3 size: 16 residues. The CDR3 loop is CSARSEQSSYNSPLHF. The CDR3 DNA sequence: TGCAGTGCTAGAAGCGAGCAAAGCTCCTATAATTCACCCCTCCACTTT.

The rearrangement uses TRBV20-1 and TRBJ1-1; the D gene is possibly TRBD1 (6 bases). CDR1 is DFQATT, CDR2 SNEGSKA, per germline (reference sequence). The CDR3 runs 11 residues. The CDR3 region has the DNA TGCGGAGTCTGGGGGCGGCAGGAAGCTTTCTTT. This sequence encodes CGVWGRQEAFF.

This clonotype was observed a few times. The V gene is TRBV6-1, the J gene TRBJ2-7; 7 bases line up with TRBD1. Germline CDR1 is MNHNS and CDR2 is SASEGT. V dropped 7 bases and J dropped 1; count of bases not matched to a gene: 7. The CDR3 is 14 amino acids. The CDR3 region is CASTSQGLSYEQYF. Here the CDR3 DNA reads TGTGCCAGCACCTCACAGGGGCTGTCCTACGAGCAGTACTTC.

This clonotype was seen a handful of times. The rearrangement uses TRBV2 and TRBJ1-1, with D unclear. Germline-derived CDR1 and CDR2 are SNHLY and FYNNEI. The CDR3 is 14 residues long. Between the trimmed V and J ends, which lost 2 bases and 2 bases, there was a span of 9 bases. CDR3 loop: CASSELESNTEAFF. In DNA, the CDR3 is TGTGCCAGCAGTGAATTGGAGAGTAACACTGAAGCTTTCTTT.

V usage is TRBV24-1 and J usage is TRBJ1-5; 9 bases are shared with TRBD1. Germline CDR1 and CDR2: KGHDR and SFDVKD. CDR3 length: 19 residues. The V segment lost 3 bases and the J segment 4 bases; nucleotides outside the gene matches: 15. The CDR3 nucleotides are TGTGCCACCAGTGATCCTCAGGGACAGGGCGTTATATTGAATCAGCCCCAGCATTTT. Translated: CATSDPQGQGVILNQPQHF.

This clonotype was observed a few times. V usage is TRBV7-9 and J usage is TRBJ2-5, with 13 bases that match TRBD2. The CDR3 spans 17 residues. V was pared by 3 bases and J by 5 bases, with 9 bases of the junction left unmatched. Germline V gene sequence: CDR1 SEHNR, CDR2 FQNEAQ (reference sequence). CDR3 coding DNA: TGTGCCAGCAGCTTTTACCATGGACTAGCGGGAGATGAGACCCAGTACTTC. Translating gives CASSFYHGLAGDETQYF.

This clonotype was detected once. The chain is built from TRBV11-3 and TRBJ2-7, with D perhaps TRBD1 (5 bases). V lost 3 bases and J lost 2, with 14 bases in between. CDR3 size: 15 residues. Germline assignment: CDR1 SGHNT and CDR2 YENEEA. The CDR3 region is CASSFGRDGAYEQYF. CDR3 DNA: TGTGCCAGCAGCTTCGGCAGGGATGGGGCCTACGAGCAGTACTTC. The whole variable domain, remainder taken from reference TRBV11-3 and TRBJ2-7, is EAGVVQSPRYKIIEKKQPVAFWCNPISGHNTLYWYLQNLGQGPELLIRYENEEAVDDSQLPKDRFSAERLKGVDSTLKIQPAELGDSAVYLCASSFGRDGAYEQYFGPGTRLTVT.

This chain joins TRBV29-1 and TRBJ1-1, with TRBD1 as a possible D gene (5 bases). Trimming took off 6 bases at V and 0 bases at J, with 17 bases between the two ends. Germline CDR1 is SQVTM and CDR2 is ANQGSEA. The CDR3 extends over 15 amino acids. CDR3 sequence: CSVGDRGALNTEAFF. CDR3 bases: TGCAGCGTGGGCGACAGAGGAGCTTTGAACACTGAAGCTTTCTTT.

The rearrangement joins TRBV21-1 to TRBJ1-6; TRBD1 reflects the table's D call only, with no check against the DNA. TRBV21-1 is labeled a pseudogene. The CDR3 sequence is 15 residues long. CDR3 sequence (DNA): TGTGCCAGCAGCCCCGGACAGGGGAATAATTCACCCCTCCACTTT. Translated: CASSPGQGNNSPLHF.

Here the CDR3 DNA reads TGTGCCAGCACCCGGACAGGGTCCTGTGGCTACACCTTC. It yields the protein CASTRTGSCGYTF. The rearrangement links TRBV6-2 or TRBV6-3 to TRBJ1-2; TRBD1 agrees at 8 bases. Germline-derived CDR1 and CDR2 are MNHEY and SVGEGT. The V gene end was trimmed by 7 bases and the J gene end by 7 bases; junction bases not matched to a gene: 8. The CDR3 totals 13 residues.

The chain links TRBV30 to TRBJ1-5; 9 nucleotides line up with TRBD1. Germline V gene data show CDR1 as GTSNPN and CDR2 as SVGIG (reference sequence). V lost 0 bases, J lost 0 bases, and 18 bases stayed unmatched. CDR3 size: 21 residues. CDR3: CAWSVSQGATQRRNSNQPQHF. The CDR3, as DNA: TGTGCCTGGAGTGTTTCACAGGGGGCGACCCAGAGAAGAAATAGCAATCAGCCCCAGCATTTT.